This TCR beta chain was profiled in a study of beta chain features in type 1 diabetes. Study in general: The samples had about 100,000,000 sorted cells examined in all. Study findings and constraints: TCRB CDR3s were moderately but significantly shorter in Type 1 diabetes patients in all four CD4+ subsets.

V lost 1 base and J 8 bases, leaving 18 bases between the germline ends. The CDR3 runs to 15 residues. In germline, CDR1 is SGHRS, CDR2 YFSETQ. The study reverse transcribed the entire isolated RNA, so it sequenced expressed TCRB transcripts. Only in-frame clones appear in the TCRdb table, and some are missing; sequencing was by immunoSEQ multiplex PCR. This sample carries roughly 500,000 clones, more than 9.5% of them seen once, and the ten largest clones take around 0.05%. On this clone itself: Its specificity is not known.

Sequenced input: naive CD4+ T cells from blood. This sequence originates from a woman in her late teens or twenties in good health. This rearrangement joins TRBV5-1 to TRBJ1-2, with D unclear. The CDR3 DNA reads TGCGCCAGCAGCTTGATGCCGTCGGGAGACCGGGGCTACACCTTC. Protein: CASSLMPSGDRGYTF.